What follows are 3 T cell receptor beta chains derived from one specimen sequenced in a study of blood T cell repertoires in COVID-19. TCRdb's copy holds only in-frame clones and misses some; the assay was immunoSEQ multiplex PCR. The repertoire has approximately 180,000 clones, 85% to 90% of them found once; the top ten carry about 4.4%. Material for sequencing was peripheral blood. These TCRs come from a human donor in a cohort sampled during active COVID-19.

V usage is TRBV5-1 and J usage is TRBJ1-3, with 11 bases matching TRBD1. Germline values: CDR1 SGHRS, CDR2 YFSETQ. The CDR3 length is 19 residues. Losses at the gene ends were 4 bases for V and 0 bases for J; bases not matched to a gene: 12. Here the CDR3 reads CASSLGTGGSLSSGNTIYF. CDR3 nucleotides: TGCGCCAGCAGCCTCGGGACAGGGGGGTCCCTTAGCTCTGGAAACACCATATATTTT.

J is TRBJ2-7 and V is TRBV7-9; 7 bases agree with TRBD2. V lost 4 bases and J lost 0; bases outside the gene matches: 6. Germline CDR1 and CDR2: SEHNR and FQNEAQ (reference sequence). There are 15 residues in the CDR3. The CDR3 nucleotides are TGTGCCAGCAGCTCTACGCAGCGGGACTCCTACGAGCAGTACTTC. Protein: CASSSTQRDSYEQYF.

The chain links TRBV5-1 to TRBJ1-1; D ambiguous. The ends were cut back, 0 bases at V and 6 bases at J, with 9 bases in the middle. Germline CDR1 is SGHRS and CDR2 is YFSETQ. The CDR3 contains 13 residues. The CDR3 here is CASSLGSGPEAFF. CDR3 DNA sequence: TGCGCCAGCAGCTTGGGCAGCGGCCCTGAAGCTTTCTTT.